These T cell receptor beta chains were read from a single sample in a study of T cells expressing NK-cell markers. TCRdb processed the 5' RACE reads again and assigns one entry to each CDR3 protein, with no DNA. The clone table shows around 550,000 distinct CDR3 sequences, with the ten largest holding approximately 3.6%. Sequencing was done on a sample of blood T cells: a sorted CD56 or NKG2C T cell subset, CD4+ or CD8+ T cells, or bulk PBMC T cells (not recorded which). The receptors derive from a man younger than 35 in good health. The CDR3 runs from the conserved cysteine through the conserved F or W.

V	J	CDR3
TRBV11-2	TRBJ2-6	CASSSQASGANVLTF
TRBV20-1	TRBJ2-2	CSARKRLAVANTGELFF
TRBV11-2	TRBJ2-3	CASSGSLKFGYF
TRBV6-1	TRBJ2-7	CASSVRGEQYF
TRBV7-2	TRBJ2-1	CASSLPAGATNEQFF
TRBV7-6	TRBJ2-2	CASSLGVLAGSNTGELFF
TRBV12-3/TRBV12-4	TRBJ2-3	CASRLAGGDRTDTQYF
TRBV14	TRBJ2-4	CASSYGGTRLRKKDIQYF
TRBV4-3	TRBJ2-2	CASSQSGTSVSGELFF
TRBV10-1	TRBJ2-3	CASSEETGATPHDTQYF
TRBV7-9	TRBJ2-3	CASSLGEVRTDTQYF
TRBV7-2	TRBJ2-3	CASSLHVTPSTDTQYF
TRBV12-3/TRBV12-4	TRBJ2-4	CASSLERGSGRNIQYF
TRBV27	TRBJ2-4	CASSQSGLAGVAKNIQYF
TRBV12-3/TRBV12-4	TRBJ1-5	CASSLGTVGQPQHF
TRBV6-2/TRBV6-3	TRBJ2-7	CASSYSHPATGSEQYF
TRBV4-2	TRBJ2-2	CASSQKQTGTRNPGELFF
TRBV6-2/TRBV6-3	TRBJ2-1	CASSILAGGNNEQFF
TRBV7-2	TRBJ2-3	CASSSLSDTDTQYF
TRBV18	TRBJ2-2	CASRGAEKNTGELFF
TRBV29-1	TRBJ1-2	CSVGNREDYTF
TRBV5-1	TRBJ2-7	CASSLSWGTYEQYF
TRBV30	TRBJ2-2	CAWNTGSGANTGELFF
TRBV5-6	TRBJ2-1	CATRDSSYNEQFF
TRBV29-1	TRBJ2-3	CSVGGQNTDTQYF
TRBV24-1	TRBJ2-1	CATEDLNEQFF
TRBV20-1	TRBJ2-1	CSASPRVYNEQFF
TRBV19	TRBJ2-3	CASSLGFYTDTQYF
TRBV27	TRBJ2-1	CASSGRRASSYNEQFF